The T cell receptor beta chain described here comes from a study of shared clonotypes between healthy human individuals. CD45RO-negative CD8 cells positively selected for CCR7 made up the naive population, which excluded terminally differentiated effector memory CD45RA+ cells. The protocol was immunoSEQ multiplex PCR, while the TCRdb copy is restricted to in-frame clones and leaves out a portion. The table records roughly 2,000,000 clones, 90% to 95% of them present only once. CDR1 is SGHTA and CDR2 is FQGTGA in the germline V gene. V dropped 0 bases and J dropped 1; count of bases not matched to a gene: 14. The CDR3 covers 21 residues.

The material sequenced was naive CD8+ T cells from PBMCs. The TCR was taken from a young man in good health. Some clones in this sample may be carry-over from other donors' samples. The V and J genes are TRBV7-3 and TRBJ2-6; 8 nucleotides align to TRBD1. The CDR3 region has the DNA TGTGCCAGCAGCTTAACCCCATCAACGACAGGGGTCTTGTCTGGGGCCAACGTCCTGACTTTC. It encodes CASSLTPSTTGVLSGANVLTF.